This T cell receptor beta chain appears in the sequencing data of a study of shared clonotypes between healthy human individuals. Some clones are missing from TCRdb's copy, which holds only in-frame ones; the method was immunoSEQ multiplex PCR. Of around 2,000,000 clones listed, approximately 94% were seen once; the top ten hold approximately 1.2%. The CDR3 extends over 13 amino acids. V was cut by 4 bases and J by 0 bases, with 10 bases left in between. Looked up from germline, CDR1 is GTSNPN and CDR2 is SVGIG (reference sequence). Naivety among CD8 cells was defined by CD45RO negativity and positive CCR7 selection, thereby excluding terminally differentiated effector memory CD45RA+ cells.

The specimen sequenced was naive CD8+ T cells sorted from blood. The chain has TRBV30 and TRBJ2-7, with D tentatively TRBD1 (6 bases). The sequence derives from a man between 18 and 35 years old in good health. CDR3 region: CAWNRDISYEQYF. The DNA for the CDR3 is TGTGCCTGGAACCGGGACATCTCCTACGAGCAGTACTTC.